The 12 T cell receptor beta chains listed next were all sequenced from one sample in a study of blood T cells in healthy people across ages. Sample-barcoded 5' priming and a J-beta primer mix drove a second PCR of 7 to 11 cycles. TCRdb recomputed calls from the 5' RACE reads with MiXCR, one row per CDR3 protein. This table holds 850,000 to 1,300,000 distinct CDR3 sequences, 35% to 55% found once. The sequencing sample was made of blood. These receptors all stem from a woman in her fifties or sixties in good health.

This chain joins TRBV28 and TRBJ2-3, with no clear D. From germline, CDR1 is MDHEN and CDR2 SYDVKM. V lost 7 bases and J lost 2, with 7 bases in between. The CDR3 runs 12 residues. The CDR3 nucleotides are TGTGCCAGCATCTCCCACACAGATACGCAGTATTTT. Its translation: CASISHTDTQYF.

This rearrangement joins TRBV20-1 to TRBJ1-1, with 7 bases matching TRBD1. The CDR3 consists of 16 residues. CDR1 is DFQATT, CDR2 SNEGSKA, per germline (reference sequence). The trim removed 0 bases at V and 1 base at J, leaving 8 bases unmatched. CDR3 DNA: TGCAGTGCTAGAGATCTAAGGGGGCTGAAGAACACTGAAGCTTTCTTT. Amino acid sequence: CSARDLRGLKNTEAFF.

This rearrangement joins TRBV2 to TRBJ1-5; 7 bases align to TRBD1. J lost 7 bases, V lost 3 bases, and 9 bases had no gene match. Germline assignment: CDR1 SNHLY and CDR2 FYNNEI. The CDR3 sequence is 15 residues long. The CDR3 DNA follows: TGTGCCAGCAGTGAGGATTGGCAGGGGGGCCAGCCCCAGCATTTT. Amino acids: CASSEDWQGGQPQHF.

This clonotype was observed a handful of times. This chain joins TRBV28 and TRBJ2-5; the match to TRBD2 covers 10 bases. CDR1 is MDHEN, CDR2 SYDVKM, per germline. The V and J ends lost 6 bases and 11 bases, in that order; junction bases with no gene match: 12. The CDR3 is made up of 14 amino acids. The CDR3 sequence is CASRGLAGAREQYF. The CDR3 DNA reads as TGTGCCAGCAGAGGGCTAGCGGGAGCGAGGGAGCAGTACTTC.

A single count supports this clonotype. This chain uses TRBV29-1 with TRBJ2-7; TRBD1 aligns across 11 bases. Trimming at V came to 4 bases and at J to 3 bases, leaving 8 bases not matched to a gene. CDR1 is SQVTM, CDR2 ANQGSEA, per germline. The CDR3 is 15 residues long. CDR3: CSVGEGTGGYYEQYF. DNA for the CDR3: TGCAGCGTTGGCGAGGGGACAGGGGGTTACTACGAGCAGTACTTC.

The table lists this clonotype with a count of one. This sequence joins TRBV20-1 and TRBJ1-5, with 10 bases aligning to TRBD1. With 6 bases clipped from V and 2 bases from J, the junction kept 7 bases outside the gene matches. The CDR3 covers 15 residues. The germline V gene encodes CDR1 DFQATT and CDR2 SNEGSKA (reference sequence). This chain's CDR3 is CSATGGTGGNQPQHF. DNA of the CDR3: TGCAGTGCCACGGGGGGGACAGGGGGCAATCAGCCCCAGCATTTT.

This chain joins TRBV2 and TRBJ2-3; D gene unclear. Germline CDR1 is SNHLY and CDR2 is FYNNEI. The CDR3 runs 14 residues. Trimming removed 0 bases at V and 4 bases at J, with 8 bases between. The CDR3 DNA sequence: TGTGCCAGCAGTGAAGCGTGGAGAGCAGATACGCAGTATTTT. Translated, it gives CASSEAWRADTQYF.

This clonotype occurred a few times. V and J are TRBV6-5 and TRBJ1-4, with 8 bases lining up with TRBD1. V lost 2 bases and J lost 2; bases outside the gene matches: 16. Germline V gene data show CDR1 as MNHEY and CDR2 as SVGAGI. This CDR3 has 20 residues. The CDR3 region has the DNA TGTGCCAGCAGTTACGACTCCGGGACAGGCCCGGGGGGGACTAATGAAAAACTGTTTTTT. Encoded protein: CASSYDSGTGPGGTNEKLFF.

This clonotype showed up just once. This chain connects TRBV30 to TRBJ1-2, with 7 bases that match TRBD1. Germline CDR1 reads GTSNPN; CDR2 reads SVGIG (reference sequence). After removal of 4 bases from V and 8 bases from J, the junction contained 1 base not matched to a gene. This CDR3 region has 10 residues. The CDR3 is CAWNRGGYTF. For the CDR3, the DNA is TGTGCCTGGAACAGGGGCGGCTACACCTTC.

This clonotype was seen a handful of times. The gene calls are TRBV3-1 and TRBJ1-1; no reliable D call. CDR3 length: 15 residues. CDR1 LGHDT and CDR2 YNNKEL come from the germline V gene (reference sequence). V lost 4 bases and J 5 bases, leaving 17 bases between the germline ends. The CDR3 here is CASSLTFGYVTEAFF. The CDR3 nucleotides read TGTGCCAGCAGCCTTACCTTTGGGTACGTAACTGAAGCTTTCTTT.

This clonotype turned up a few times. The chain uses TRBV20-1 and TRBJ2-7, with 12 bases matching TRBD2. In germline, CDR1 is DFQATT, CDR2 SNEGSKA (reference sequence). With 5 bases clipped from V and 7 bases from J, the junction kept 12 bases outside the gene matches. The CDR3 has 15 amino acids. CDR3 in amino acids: CSAGEPGLAGEEQYF. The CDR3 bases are TGCAGTGCTGGGGAACCGGGACTAGCGGGTGAAGAGCAGTACTTC.

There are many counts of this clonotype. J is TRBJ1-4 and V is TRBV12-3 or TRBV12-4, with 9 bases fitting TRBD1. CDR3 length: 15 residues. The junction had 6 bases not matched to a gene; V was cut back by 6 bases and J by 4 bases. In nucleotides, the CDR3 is TGTGCCAGCAGAGAAGGACAGGGGATTAATGAAAAACTGTTTTTT. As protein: CASREGQGINEKLFF.